Included here is one T cell receptor (beta chain) sequence, with context. Its antigen remains unidentified. Looked up from germline, CDR1 is SGHTS and CDR2 is YDEGEE. The CDR3 runs 15 residues. V was clipped by 0 bases and J by 6 bases; unmatched bases: 4. This entry comes from a study of T cell responses to AZD1222 COVID-19 vaccine. Study-wide results and caveats: In the spike-specific TCR repertoire, nearly half reportedly target unmutated variant regions. The study identified only 6 or 7 AZD1222 recipients as seropositive at baseline. White British ancestry dominated among donors, who included more females, and clonal diversity was possibly underestimated.

Some second doses came at about 4 weeks and others at about 12 weeks; these were pooled. TCRdb's table, derived via immunoSEQ multiplex PCR, lists solely in-frame clones and lacks some. The repertoire holds about 270,000 clones, with 85% to 95% as singletons. The sequence derives from an adult who received the AZD1222 COVID-19 vaccine. The sample consisted of peripheral blood, taken 28 days after the second AZD1222 dose. The V and J genes are TRBV5-8 and TRBJ2-1, with 9 positions matching TRBD2. The CDR3 bases are TGTGCCAGCAGCTTGGTTATAGCGGGAGTCAATGAGCAGTTCTTC. Translating it yields CASSLVIAGVNEQFF.